Listed below are T cell receptor beta chains from one sample, sequenced in a study of CD8 T cells in ankylosing spondylitis. TCRdb used MiXCR to reprocess the 5' RACE reads, holding one entry per CDR3 protein. In the table there are roughly 230,000 distinct CDR3 sequences, 8% to 11% of which are singletons. Sequencing was done on a sample of blood, either unsorted or a sorted T cell fraction (not recorded which). These receptor sequences come from a male donor with ankylosing spondylitis or in good health (not recorded which). CDR3s include the opening cysteine and the closing phenylalanine or tryptophan. D genes are given only for firm matches. Clone size is shown for a subset of rows, as once, few, many or a class of expanded clone.

D: TRBD2
J: TRBJ2-7
size: .
V: TRBV30
DNA: TGTGCCTGGAGTGTACGTTGGGGGGGGGATTCCTACGAGCAGTACTTC
CDR3: CAWSVRWGGDSYEQYF

D: TRBD1
J: TRBJ2-7
size: many
V: TRBV20-1
DNA: TGCAGTGCTGCTCGGACAGGACGCTCCTACGAGCAGTACTTC
CDR3: CSAARTGRSYEQYF

D: TRBD1
J: TRBJ1-1
size: many
V: TRBV5-1
DNA: TGCGCCAGCAGCTCGACAGGGGATATGAACACTGAAGCTTTCTTT
CDR3: CASSSTGDMNTEAFF

D: .
J: TRBJ2-2
size: .
V: TRBV7-7
DNA: TGTGCCAGCAGCTTAGAGGGCCGTGGCACCGGGGAGCTGTTTTTT
CDR3: CASSLEGRGTGELFF

D: .
J: TRBJ2-1
size: many
V: TRBV20-1
DNA: TGCAGTGCTGGGGGACGGGAGGAGCAGTTCTTC
CDR3: CSAGGREEQFF

D: .
J: TRBJ1-2
size: .
V: TRBV5-6
DNA: TGTGCCAGCAGCTTGGGACAGCGAGATGGCTACACCTTC
CDR3: CASSLGQRDGYTF

D: .
J: TRBJ1-5
size: many
V: TRBV12-3/TRBV12-4
DNA: TGTGCCAGTGTTAAGACCCTCTTGCAGCCCCAGCATTTT
CDR3: CASVKTLLQPQHF

D: .
J: TRBJ2-1
size: .
V: TRBV14
DNA: TGTGCCAGCAGCCAAGCCCTAGCAGGTTACAATGAGCAGTTCTTC
CDR3: CASSQALAGYNEQFF

D: .
J: TRBJ2-1
size: many
V: TRBV15
DNA: TGTGCCACCAGCAGAGAATGGGCTGATGAGCAGTTCTTC
CDR3: CATSREWADEQFF

D: .
J: TRBJ1-2
size: many
V: TRBV4-1
DNA: TGCGCCAGCAGCCAAGGGTCCGGGACCTATGGCTACACCTTC
CDR3: CASSQGSGTYGYTF

D: .
J: TRBJ2-1
size: many
V: TRBV5-1
DNA: TGCGCCAGCAGCTTGGGGGGGGAGTACAATGAGCAGTTCTTC
CDR3: CASSLGGEYNEQFF

D: .
J: TRBJ2-7
size: many
V: TRBV5-1
DNA: TGCGCCAGCAGCCCCGACGAGTTTACAGCCTCCTACGAGCAGTACTTC
CDR3: CASSPDEFTASYEQYF

D: .
J: TRBJ2-2
size: many
V: TRBV9
DNA: TGTGCCAGCAGCGCGGGGCCGGGGCCAGGGTTCGGGGAGCTGTTTTTT
CDR3: CASSAGPGPGFGELFF

D: TRBD2
J: TRBJ2-2
size: many
V: TRBV20-1
DNA: TGCAGTGCTAGAGTCGTACTAGCGGGGCGGGTTGACACCGGGGAGCTGTTTTTT
CDR3: CSARVVLAGRVDTGELFF

D: .
J: TRBJ1-2
size: .
V: TRBV18
DNA: TGTGCCAGCTCAGCCCCCTCTTGGGGCTACACCTTC
CDR3: CASSAPSWGYTF

D: TRBD1
J: TRBJ2-7
size: many
V: TRBV4-1
DNA: TGCGCCAGCAGCCAAGATGGCCGGACAGGGTTCTCCTACGAGCAGTACTTC
CDR3: CASSQDGRTGFSYEQYF

D: .
J: TRBJ1-2
size: many
V: TRBV5-1
DNA: TGCGCCAGCAGCTTGGATCCGTATGGGGGCTATGGCTACACCTTC
CDR3: CASSLDPYGGYGYTF